Below are 20 T cell receptor beta chains sequenced from a single sample in a study of blood T cell repertoires in COVID-19. Libraries were prepared by immunoSEQ multiplex PCR; TCRdb keeps only in-frame clonotypes and omits some of them. Of under 250,000 clones in the sample, approximately 82% are singletons; the top ten hold under 3%. The sample taken for sequencing was peripheral blood. These TCRs come from a man in his fifties with active or convalescent COVID-19.

V usage is TRBV27 and J usage is TRBJ2-3; no reliable D call. The V gene's germline CDR1 is MNHEY and CDR2 SMNVEV (reference sequence). With 6 bases removed from V and 2 bases from J, the gap between germline ends came to 18 bases. This CDR3 comprises 16 residues. CDR3 amino acids: CASSLKWASPTDTQYF. The CDR3 nucleotides read TGTGCCAGCAGCCTAAAATGGGCCTCACCCACAGATACGCAGTATTTT.

The genes are TRBV25-1 and TRBJ2-7; D is perhaps TRBD1 (6 bases). CDR1 MGHDK and CDR2 SYGVNS come from the germline V gene. Trimming shortened V by 5 bases and J by 5 bases, and 13 bases separated the two germline ends. The CDR3 has 13 amino acids. Here the CDR3 reads CASSREGVHEQYF. The CDR3, as DNA: TGTGCCAGCAGTCGAGAGGGGGTCCACGAGCAGTACTTC.

The chain carries TRBV19 and TRBJ2-2; tentative D call: TRBD1 (5 bases). Deletions cut 7 bases from V and 4 bases from J, with 16 bases between. The CDR3 loop spans 15 amino acids. CDR1 is LNHDA and CDR2 is SQIVND in the germline V gene (reference sequence). CDR3 residues: CASNPAGHPTGELFF. CDR3 DNA: TGTGCCAGTAACCCCGCAGGACATCCCACCGGGGAGCTGTTTTTT.

The chain employs TRBV12-5 and TRBJ1-4; D perhaps matches TRBD1 (5 bases). The CDR3 consists of 14 residues. Germline V lookup: CDR1 LGHNT, CDR2 FRNRAP. V lost 5 bases, J lost 6 bases, and 13 bases lay in between. CDR3 bases: TGTGCTAGTGGTCCAGGGTTCGAGCATGAAAAACTGTTTTTT. This translates into CASGPGFEHEKLFF.

The CDR3 protein is CASSPPRSAQYF. The CDR3 nucleotides read TGTGCCAGCAGTCCCCCCCGCTCGGCCCAGTACTTC. The V and J genes are TRBV28 and TRBJ2-5; D not resolved. V dropped 5 bases and J dropped 9 bases, with 13 bases sitting between them. This CDR3 spans 12 amino acids. Germline V gene data show CDR1 as MDHEN and CDR2 as SYDVKM.

V is TRBV7-9 and J is TRBJ1-6; D ambiguous. CDR1 and CDR2 from the germline V gene are SEHNR and FQNEAQ (reference sequence). V lost 1 base to trimming and J lost 6 bases, with 13 bases between them. The CDR3 contains 16 residues. The CDR3 bases are TGTGCCAGCAGCTTAGGAGACTACAGAGCTAATTCACCCCTCCACTTT. Protein sequence: CASSLGDYRANSPLHF. The full variable domain, in which reference TRBV7-9 and TRBJ1-6 provide the parts outside the CDR3, is DTGVSQNPRHKITKRGQNVTFRCDPISEHNRLYWYRQTLGQGPEFLTYFQNEAQLEKSRLLSDRFSAERPKGSFSTLEIQRTEQGDSAMYLCASSLGDYRANSPLHFGNGTRLTVT.

The chain employs TRBV19 and TRBJ1-5; possibly TRBD1 for D (5 bases). Deletions cut 2 bases from V and 0 bases from J, with 11 bases between. CDR1 LNHDA and CDR2 SQIVND come from the germline V gene (reference sequence). CDR3 length equals 16 residues. The CDR3 bases are TGTGCCAGTAGTATACCCCAGGGCGGTAGCAATCAGCCCCAGCATTTT. Translation gives CASSIPQGGSNQPQHF.

This sequence joins TRBV19 and TRBJ2-7, with TRBD2 matching 8 bases. Unmatched junction bases numbered 8, after V lost 5 bases and J lost 2 bases. CDR1 LNHDA and CDR2 SQIVND come from the germline V gene (reference sequence). The length of the CDR3 is 15 residues. The CDR3 protein is CASSSREGGAYEQYF. The CDR3 DNA is TGTGCCAGTAGTTCTCGGGAGGGAGGGGCCTACGAGCAGTACTTC.

This chain connects TRBV7-2 to TRBJ1-6; D is possibly TRBD1 (5 bases). From germline, CDR1 is SGHTA and CDR2 FQGNSA. The CDR3 is 15 amino acids. V lost 2 bases and J lost 6, with 11 bases in between. The chain's CDR3 is CASSLFFRVNSPLHF. As DNA, the CDR3 is TGTGCCAGCAGCTTATTTTTCAGGGTTAATTCACCCCTCCACTTT.

The V call is TRBV6-5, the J call TRBJ2-2; 7 nucleotides line up with TRBD2. The CDR3 totals 16 residues. Trimming removed 4 bases from V and 4 bases from J; junction bases left unmatched: 9. In germline, CDR1 is MNHEY, CDR2 SVGAGI. CDR3 protein: CASSSPTGGSTGELFF. The CDR3 DNA follows: TGTGCCAGCAGTTCTCCGACCGGGGGGTCCACCGGGGAGCTGTTTTTT.

The rearrangement links TRBV4-1 to TRBJ1-1; 7 bases match TRBD1. There are 14 residues in the CDR3. The junction had 6 bases not matched to a gene; V was cut back by 5 bases and J by 3 bases. Germline-derived CDR1 and CDR2 are MGHRA and YSYEKL. The CDR3 region is CASSDRVKDTEAFF. DNA of the CDR3: TGCGCCAGCAGCGACAGGGTCAAGGACACTGAAGCTTTCTTT.

This clone was detected ten times or more. This chain joins TRBV4-3 and TRBJ1-4; no clear D gene. In germline, CDR1 is LGHNA, CDR2 YSLEER. The V and J ends lost 2 bases and 5 bases respectively, with 12 bases between them. The CDR3 has 15 residues. CDR3 region: CASSQFADLNEKLFF. CDR3 nucleotides: TGCGCCAGCAGCCAATTCGCAGATTTAAATGAAAAACTGTTTTTT.

The gene calls are TRBV3-1 (or the pseudogene TRBV3-2) and TRBJ2-7; TRBD1 might be the D (6 bases). This CDR3 is 15 amino acids long. V dropped 2 bases and J dropped 3 bases, with 14 bases sitting between them. The germline V gene has CDR1 LGHDT and CDR2 YNNKEL (reference sequence). DNA of the CDR3: TGTGCCAGCAGCCAAACAGGGTCCGGGTTCTACGAGCAGTACTTC. Its protein product is CASSQTGSGFYEQYF.

The rearrangement joins TRBV3-1 (or the pseudogene TRBV3-2) to TRBJ2-1; 8 bases fit TRBD1. CDR3 length equals 13 residues. Germline assignment: CDR1 LGHDT and CDR2 YNNKEL (reference sequence). Trimming removed 4 bases from V and 9 bases from J; junction bases left unmatched: 5. CDR3 sequence: CASSLTDRVEQFF. DNA of the CDR3: TGTGCCAGCAGCCTTACGGACAGGGTTGAGCAGTTCTTC.

The chain is built from TRBV19 and TRBJ1-4, with 9 bases aligning to TRBD1. Germline V CDR1 and CDR2: LNHDA, SQIVND (reference sequence). J gave up 8 bases and V 4 bases, and 8 bases lay outside the gene matches. This CDR3 has 15 residues. Written as DNA, the CDR3 is TGTGCCAGTAGTAAACACCGACAGGGGGGCGAAAAACTGTTTTTT. Its protein product is CASSKHRQGGEKLFF.

This rearrangement joins TRBV2 to TRBJ1-1; no clear D. Germline V lookup: CDR1 SNHLY, CDR2 FYNNEI. Trimming took 7 bases from V and 0 from J, leaving 9 bases between them. The CDR3 consists of 13 residues. CDR3 region: CASMADMNTEAFF. The CDR3 coding sequence is TGTGCCAGCATGGCAGACATGAACACTGAAGCTTTCTTT.

The V gene is TRBV7-8, the J gene TRBJ2-3, with D possibly matching TRBD2 (5 bases). This CDR3 has 17 amino acids. Per germline, CDR1 SGHVS and CDR2 FQNEAQ. The V end lost 2 bases, the J end lost 4 bases, and 19 bases lay between the germline ends. CDR3 bases: TGTGCCAGCAGCTTAACTAGTCTGTGGGGTGAGGCAGATACGCAGTATTTT. Translating gives CASSLTSLWGEADTQYF.

This sequence joins TRBV6-5 and TRBJ1-4, with 8 positions matching TRBD1. CDR1 and CDR2 (germline): MNHEY, SVGAGI. The CDR3 spans 14 residues. Germline trimming cut 10 bases from V and 0 bases from J; bases unmatched to any gene: 4. The CDR3 DNA reads as TGTGCCACACAGGGGGACGCAACTAATGAAAAACTGTTTTTT. The encoded protein is CATQGDATNEKLFF.

The chain uses TRBV9 and TRBJ1-4; a weak D match, TRBD1 (6 bases). The CDR3 is 15 amino acids. V was trimmed by 1 base and J by 4 bases, leaving 11 bases between them. Germline V gives CDR1 SGDLS, CDR2 YYNGEE. The CDR3 sequence is CASSVPGALNEKLFF. Written as DNA, the CDR3 is TGTGCCAGCAGCGTACCAGGGGCCCTTAATGAAAAACTGTTTTTT.

The gene calls are TRBV19 and TRBJ2-1, with 8 bases identical to TRBD2. Losses at the gene ends were 5 bases for V and 7 bases for J; bases not matched to a gene: 13. The CDR3 sequence is 16 residues long. CDR1 is LNHDA, CDR2 SQIVND, per germline (reference sequence). CDR3 bases: TGTGCCAGTAGTCGGGGGGTCCTAGCGGGCCCAAATGAGCAGTTCTTC. Translation gives CASSRGVLAGPNEQFF.